This T cell receptor beta chain emerged from a study of CXCR3-negative and CXCR3-positive naive CD8 T cells. UMI-labeled 5' RACE yielded the TRB cDNA libraries. Following a re-call of the 5' RACE reads, TCRdb has one entry per CDR3 protein and lacks DNA. The sample totals some 150,000 distinct CDR3 sequences; its top ten clones hold nearly 0.5%. The CDR3 has 14 residues. Germline V gene sequence: CDR1 DFQATT, CDR2 SNEGSKA (reference sequence). In regard to this clonotype: The antigen remains unidentified.

Study findings and constraints: Hydrophobicity was higher for TRB CDR3s found in CXCR3-positive naive cells than in CXCR3-negative naive cells. Within a donor, both naive subsets shared TRBV-TRBJ usage, unlike memory cells. CXCR3 expression dropped partially after cryopreservation, and most assays relied on fresh PBMCs. In both naive subsets diversity was comparably high, whereas memory CD8+ cells showed much lower diversity.

The sequence was obtained from a human donor in good health. Some clones in this sample may be carry-over from other donors' samples. Sequences were obtained from naive CXCR3+ CD8+ T cells from blood. The subset denotes: CD45RO-CCR7+CD27+CD95- naive CD8+ T cells expressing CXCR3 (TNR3+). The rearrangement links TRBV20-1 to TRBJ2-1; absent DNA, TCRdb's TRBD1 call cannot be checked. The CDR3 loop is CSARGLARYNEQFF.